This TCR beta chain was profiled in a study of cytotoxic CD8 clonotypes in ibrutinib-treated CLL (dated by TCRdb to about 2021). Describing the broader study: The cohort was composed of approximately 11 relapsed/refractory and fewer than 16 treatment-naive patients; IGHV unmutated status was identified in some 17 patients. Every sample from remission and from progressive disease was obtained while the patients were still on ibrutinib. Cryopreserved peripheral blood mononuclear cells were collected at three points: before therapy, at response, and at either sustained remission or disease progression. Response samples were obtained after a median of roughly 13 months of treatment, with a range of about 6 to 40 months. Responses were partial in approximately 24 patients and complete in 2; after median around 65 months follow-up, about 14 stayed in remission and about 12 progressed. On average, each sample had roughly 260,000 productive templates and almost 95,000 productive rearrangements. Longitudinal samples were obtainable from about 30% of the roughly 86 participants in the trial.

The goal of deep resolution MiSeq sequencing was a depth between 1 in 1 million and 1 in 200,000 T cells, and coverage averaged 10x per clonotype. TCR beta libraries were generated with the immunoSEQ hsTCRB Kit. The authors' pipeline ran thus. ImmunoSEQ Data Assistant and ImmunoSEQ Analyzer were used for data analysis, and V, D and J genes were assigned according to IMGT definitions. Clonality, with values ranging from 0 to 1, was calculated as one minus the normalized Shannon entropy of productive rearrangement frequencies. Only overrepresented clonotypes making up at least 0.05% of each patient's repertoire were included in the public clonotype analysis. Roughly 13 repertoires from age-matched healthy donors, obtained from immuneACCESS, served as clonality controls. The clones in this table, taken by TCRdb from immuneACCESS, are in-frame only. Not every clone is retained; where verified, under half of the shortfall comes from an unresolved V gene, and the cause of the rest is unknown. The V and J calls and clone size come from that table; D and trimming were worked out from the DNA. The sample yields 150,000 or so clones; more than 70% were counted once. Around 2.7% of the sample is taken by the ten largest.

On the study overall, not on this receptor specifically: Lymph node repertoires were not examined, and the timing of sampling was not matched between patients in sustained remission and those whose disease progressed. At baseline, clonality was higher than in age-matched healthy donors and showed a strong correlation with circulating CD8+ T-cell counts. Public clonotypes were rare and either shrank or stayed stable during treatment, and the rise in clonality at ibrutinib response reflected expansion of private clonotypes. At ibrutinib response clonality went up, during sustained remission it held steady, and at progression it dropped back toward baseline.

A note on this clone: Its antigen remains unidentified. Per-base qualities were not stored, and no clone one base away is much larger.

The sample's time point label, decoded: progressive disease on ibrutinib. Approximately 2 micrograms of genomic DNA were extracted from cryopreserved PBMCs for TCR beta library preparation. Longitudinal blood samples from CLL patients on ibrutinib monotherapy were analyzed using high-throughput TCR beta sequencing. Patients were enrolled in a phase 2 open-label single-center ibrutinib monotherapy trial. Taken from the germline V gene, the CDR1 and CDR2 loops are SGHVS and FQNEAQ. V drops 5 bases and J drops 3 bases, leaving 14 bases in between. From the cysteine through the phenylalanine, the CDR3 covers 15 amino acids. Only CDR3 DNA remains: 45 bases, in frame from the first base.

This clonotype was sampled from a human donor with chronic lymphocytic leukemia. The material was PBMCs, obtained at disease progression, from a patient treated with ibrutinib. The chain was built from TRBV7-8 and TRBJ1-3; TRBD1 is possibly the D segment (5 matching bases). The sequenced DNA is TGTGCCAGCAGCCCCAGACTGGGGGATGGAAACACCATATATTTT. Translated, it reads CASSPRLGDGNTIYF.